The source of this TCR gamma chain is a study of γδ T cells in repeated Plasmodium falciparum infection. Across the whole study: Malaria-naive adults were infected with P. falciparum NF54 four times over roughly 590 days.

Bulk repertoires came from Vgamma9/Vdelta2+ or Vdelta2-negative gammadelta T cells flow-sorted from PBMC. This clone was detected many times. Antigen unknown. TCRdb shows a much larger clone's protein in place of this DNA's translation, and the two differ at residue 6, likely through a read error; the protein shown is translated from the DNA. Other DNA sequences in this specimen translate into the identical CDR3. Each sorted gammadelta sample had TRG and TRD chains sequenced. TCRdb reanalysed the multiplex PCR reads with CATT. The sample has approximately 32,000 gamma-chain clones; more than 1.4% are singletons. Germline V gene lookup returns CDR1 GITISATS and CDR2 ISYDGTV (reference sequence). This CDR3 contains 16 residues. Findings and limits, study-wide: Compared with Australian children, Malian Vdelta2-negative repertoires seemed more clonal, less diverse, less shared. Many TCRgamma sequences overlapped between individuals in stable Vgamma9/Vdelta2+ repertoires.

This sequence was found in a pool of human donors (malaria-infected and uninfected, not separated). The rearrangement uses TRGV9 and TRGJP. Material for sequencing was gamma-delta T cells from blood. The CDR3 loop reads CALWDWGELGKKIKVF. CDR3 nucleotides: TGCGCCTTGTGGGATTGGGGAGAGTTGGGCAAAAAAATCAAGGTATTT.